One T cell receptor beta chain is described in this entry. Its antigen is unknown. Base qualities are not provided; no much larger clone lies one nucleotide away. The library was obtained by the immunoSEQ multiplex PCR assay. A mixture of 60 forward primers for TCR Vbeta segments and 13 reverse primers for TCR Jbeta segments was used in the multiplex PCR. A multiplex PCR assay on genomic DNA amplified the CDR3 region of rearranged TCR beta genes. The Illumina HiSeq System was used to sequence the amplified TCR beta libraries as 87-base-pair reads. The study's processing was this. Across the roughly 600 repertoires, a later analysis counted 80 million or so unique TCR beta chains, 9.5 million to 12 million of which were shared by at least two donors. A nearest-neighbor algorithm error-corrected the raw reads and collapsed the reads into unique sequences, merging closely related sequences to remove PCR and sequencing errors. Alignment of CDR3 sequences to IMGT reference sequences was used to assign V, D and J gene segments. Each retained sequence needed at least a six-nucleotide match to both a V gene segment and a J gene segment. Rearrangements were classified as productive when the CDR3 lacked stop codons and remained in frame with V and J, and all other rearrangements were classified as non-productive. CDR3 was defined by IMGT convention, running from the second conserved V-encoded cysteine to the conserved J-encoded phenylalanine. In an earlier analysis of 550 to 650 of the donors, sequences lacking an unambiguous match to a single V gene segment were excluded. An earlier analysis of 550 to 650 of the donors classified V segments as functional when productive rearrangements were above 56.7% and as segregating when the standard deviation between donors was above 5%. To diagnose cytomegalovirus status from the catalog of TCR beta chain sequences, a statistical classification framework was built. In a later analysis, TCR nucleotide sequences were compared against IMGT/GENE-DB human TR gene sequences so that V and J genes could be assigned. A later analysis assigned CDR3 sequences and most-parsimonious VDJ recombination scenarios with the TCRdist pipeline. In a later analysis, every TCR beta chain was defined by the combination of its CDR3 amino acid sequence and its V-gene family, and reads without a unique V-gene family were dropped. As a way to deal with suspected cross-contamination and a sequencing artifact, a later analysis dropped over 550 nucleotide sequences that were highly shared and had low generation probability. In a later analysis, a clonal expansion index was calculated for each public chain from normalized within-repertoire ranks of inferred template counts. Generation probabilities in a later analysis came from a VDJ recombination model fitted to out-of-frame rearrangements, and those results were checked against IGoR. In a later analysis, hypergeometric tests were used to score TCR-TCR, TCR-HLA and TCR-CMV co-occurrence, with a repertoire-size bias correction applied to TCR pairs. In a later analysis, false discovery rates were estimated by permuting HLA or CMV assignments 20 times. In a later analysis, co-occurring TCRs were grouped using DBSCAN, and TCRdist sequence similarity was added for clustering within HLA-allele-positive subsets. For co-occurrence clustering, repertoires with fewer than 30,000 or more than 120,000 public chains were excluded, along with about five repertoires with anomalous nucleotide sharing. TCRdb took this table from immuneACCESS and kept in-frame rearrangements with V and J called. Such tables lack part of the clones; where checked against another copy, unresolved V genes explain under half of the gap, and the rest is unexplained. For V, J and clone size, that table is used; D and trimming come from the DNA. This sample lists more than 20,000 clones; 75% to 85% were detected once. The top ten constitute approximately 4.5% of the sample.

The cohort was made up of 650 to 700 healthy bone marrow donors. Cohort members were all nominally healthy when sampled, although unrecorded immune exposures were likely present. The donor was CMV seronegative and belonged to the group of around 400 seronegative cohort members. A peripheral blood sample was provided by each donor, and peripheral blood mononuclear cells were used for TCR beta sequencing. The Qiagen DNeasy Blood Extraction Kit was used to extract genomic DNA from the blood cell samples. This entry comes from a study of cytomegalovirus exposure and HLA in healthy donors (dated by TCRdb to about 2017). About the investigation overall: According to an earlier analysis of several hundred of the donors, about 179 million T cells yielded 117 million unique TCR beta sequences and about 300 Gb of sequence data. Roughly 290 gigabases of sequencing data and approximately 91 million unique TCR sequences made up an early release that covered around 640 HLA-typed donors. Of the roughly 400 genotyped donors, 75% to 85% were placed in the genetic ancestry cluster associated with self-reported Caucasian donors. The aim of the study was to test whether cataloging public T cell receptors could identify signatures of past pathogen exposure. The study profiled the T cell repertoires of hundreds of subjects by immunosequencing and related them to cytomegalovirus serostatus. A separate validation cohort of some 130 different subjects was used in addition to the 666-subject first cohort. The study combined high-throughput TCR immunosequencing, statistical association of individual TCRs with disease status, and machine learning to predict cytomegalovirus infection status. In a later analysis, previously published TCR beta repertoires from fewer than 750 donors were re-analyzed and high-resolution HLA genotyping was added so that TCR occurrence patterns could be studied. The later analysis used no new phenotypic data to find candidate immune exposures, relying instead on TCR beta sequences and their occurrence across donors. An earlier analysis of several hundred of the donors applied high-throughput TCR beta sequencing to assess whether each TCR beta V gene segment acted as functional or pseudogenic. Donor age, sex, ethnicity and CMV serostatus were collected together with the repertoire data. Genome-wide SNP genotypes for about 60% of the roughly 700 donors were used in a later genetic analysis, which treated that subset as a discovery cohort. Every repertoire in the discovery cohort had been generated on one and the same sequencing platform. Both class I and class II loci were covered by HLA typing, at four-digit resolution. The number of typed donors differed by locus: roughly 629-640 for A, B, C, DRB1 and DQB1; 500 to 550 for DQA1; approximately 600 for DPA1; and roughly 450 for DPB1. Because of strong linkage in the cohort, roughly five DR-DQ haplotypes were treated as single units for association and clustering. On average, around 240,000 unique TCR beta nucleotide sequences were sequenced per donor among roughly 430 genotyped donors of the cohort, with roughly 20% of those sequences being non-productive.

What the authors observed across the whole study: Across donors, most TCR sequences were observed very rarely, whereas some public TCRs were present in many individuals. Cytomegalovirus status was reported to be diagnosed by the classifier with high specificity and sensitivity in both the original and validation cohorts. In a later analysis, TCR association rates were found to vary across HLA loci, with the most associated TCRs seen for DRB1 alleles and the fewest for HLA-C alleles. Because counts were too low, around 18 rarely observed V segments, including chromosome 9 orphons, were left out of the earlier analysis of 500 to 750 of the donors. In a later analysis, HLA-associated TCR beta chains were found to be more clonally expanded and to have lower generation probabilities than equally common non-associated chains. Some IMGT-functional V segments, including TRBV6-2 and TRBV6-3, could not be distinguished by the 87-base-pair reads and were therefore excluded. A group of highly shared sequence variants was considered likely to be a technical artifact of the sequencing pipeline. Correlated functional status among segregating V segments might be attributable to linkage disequilibrium, but an unknown experimental factor could not be ruled out. Three of the identified cytomegalovirus-associated TCR beta chains were confirmed in vitro to be specific for cytomegalovirus antigens. This cohort had only TCR beta chains sequenced, and the lack of alpha or paired-chain data limited which features could be detected. Most CMV-associated TCR beta chains appeared to be HLA-restricted in a later analysis, and the HLA associations seemed to be driven largely by CMV exposure. In the study, roughly 160 TCR beta chains were listed as associated with cytomegalovirus. Because some donors lacked HLA typing at each locus, the association tests relied only on the typed subset. For the cohort, immune exposure information was limited to CMV serostatus. A further reported finding was that TCR beta sequences accurately predicted the HLA-A and HLA-B alleles for most subjects in the first cohort. Sequencing depth was assumed to be roughly uniform across donors in the presence/absence analyses, though that assumption may not hold. A later genetic analysis reported fewer N-insertions in productive TCRs among donors in an Asian-associated ancestry cluster than the approximately 670-donor mean. The authors suggested that the approach could potentially be generalized to other disease states and immunological phenotypes. Several of the top co-occurrence clusters appeared to be linked to parvovirus B19, influenza, CMV and Epstein-Barr virus, according to a later analysis. An earlier analysis of around 500 of the donors showed that most TCR beta V segments appeared in productive rearrangements either about 87% or about 30% of the time, which broadly matched IMGT annotations. An association between a missense DCLRE1C variant and V-gene and J-gene trimming of TCR beta chains was found in a later genetic analysis and replicated in an independent cohort. Assigning TCR associations to individual alleles was difficult when HLA alleles, especially DR and DQ, strongly co-occurred. A later analysis associated some 17,000 TCR beta sequences with specific HLA alleles at a false discovery rate of 0.05.

The CDR3 measures 15 amino acids from cysteine to phenylalanine. The sequence is cut down to CDR3 DNA, 45 bases in frame from base 1. CDR1 and CDR2 were assigned from the germline V gene as SGHTA and FQGTGA. At the junction V is shortened by 3 bases and J by 8 bases; bases outside the gene matches: 5. Recombination linked TRBV7-3 to TRBJ1-6, and 9 junction bases match TRBD1. Specimen: PBMCs. The origin of this receptor is a male donor in good health and CMV-seronegative. The CDR3 protein sequence reads: CASSLGQGGDSPLHF. The sequenced DNA: TGTGCCAGCAGCTTGGGACAGGGAGGGGATTCACCCCTCCACTTT.